This TCR beta chain was found in a study of blood T cell repertoires in COVID-19. As for the study in general: COVID-19 samples from acute and convalescent phases originated in the United States, Italy and Spain. PBMCs, B-cell-depleted T cells, or T cells were the source of the cDNA or gDNA that made up the material.

The authors' processing: Amplification of reference gene primers was used by the study to estimate nucleated cell counts. Produced via immunoSEQ multiplex PCR; TCRdb's table is partial and in-frame only. Clonal size and the V and J genes are those of that table, whereas D and trimming came from the DNA. The sample shows roughly 140,000 clones, about 82% of them seen only once. Of note for this clone: Relative to the germline gene, one junction end is altered; a read error may explain this.

Germline CDR1 reads LNHNV; CDR2 reads YYDKDF (reference sequence). The CDR3 is made up of 17 amino acids. V is TRBV15 and J is TRBJ1-2; 8 bases match TRBD1. Sequencing input: peripheral blood. This sequence originates from a woman between 35 and 50 years old with active or convalescent COVID-19. CDR3 nucleotide sequence: TGTGCCATCAGCAGAGATTTAATCCAGGGGGCCGACTATGGCTACACCTTC. It specifies CAISRDLIQGADYGYTF.